This T cell receptor beta chain was sequenced during a study of blood T cell repertoires in COVID-19. Study details: T cells, B-cell-depleted T cells, or PBMCs provided the cDNA or gDNA that served as material.

Study processing details: Amplification of reference gene primers provided the estimated nucleated cell counts. Assay used: immunoSEQ multiplex PCR; TCRdb lists only in-frame clones, some missing. The V and J calls and the clone size are those of that table, but D and trimming were determined from the DNA. The table lists about 120,000 clones, about 83% of them singletons. The sequenced material came from peripheral blood. This receptor was obtained from a man between 60 and 70 years old with acute or convalescent COVID-19.

CDR3 sequence (DNA): TGTGCCAGCAGCCGACTAGCGGGGAATACCTACGAGCAGTACTTC. As protein: CASSRLAGNTYEQYF. The chain couples TRBV6-2 or TRBV6-3 to TRBJ2-7; 11 nucleotides line up with TRBD2. The CDR3 runs to 15 residues. Trimming removed 6 bases from V and 2 bases from J; junction bases left unmatched: 6. Germline CDR1 is MNHEY and CDR2 is SVGEGT.